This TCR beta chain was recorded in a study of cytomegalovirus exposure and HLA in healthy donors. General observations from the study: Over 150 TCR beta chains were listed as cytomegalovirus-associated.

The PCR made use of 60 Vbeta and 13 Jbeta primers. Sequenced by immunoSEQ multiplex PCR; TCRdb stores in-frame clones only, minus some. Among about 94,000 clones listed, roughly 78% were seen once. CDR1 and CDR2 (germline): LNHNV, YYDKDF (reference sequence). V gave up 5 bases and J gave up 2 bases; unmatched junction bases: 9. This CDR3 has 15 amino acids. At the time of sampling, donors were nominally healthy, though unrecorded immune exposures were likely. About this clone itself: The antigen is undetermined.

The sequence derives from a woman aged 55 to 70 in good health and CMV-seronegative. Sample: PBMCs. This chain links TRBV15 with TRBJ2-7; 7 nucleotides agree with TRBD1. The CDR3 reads CATSPRQGATYEQYF. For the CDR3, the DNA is TGTGCCACCAGCCCGCGACAGGGTGCAACCTACGAGCAGTACTTC.